This entry lists 15 T cell receptor beta chains sequenced from one sample in a study of T cells after yellow fever vaccination. TCRdb fed the 5' RACE reads into MiXCR, producing one record per CDR3 protein. The sample holds over 200,000 distinct CDR3 sequences, 6.5% to 7.5% seen once. Material: CD4+ T cells sorted from PBMCs, obtained on the day of the yellow fever booster vaccination. All receptors come from a man aged 25-45 years who received the YFV17D yellow fever vaccine.

V gene TRBV6-4 combines with J gene TRBJ1-2; weak D call: TRBD1 (5 bases). CDR1 is MRHNA, CDR2 SNTAGT, per germline. Trimming removed 0 bases at V and 7 bases at J, with 15 bases between. This CDR3 spans 15 amino acids. In DNA form, the CDR3 reads TGTGCCAGCAGTGACTCAGGGGCAGAGACTAGTGGCTACACCTTC. Protein product: CASSDSGAETSGYTF.

The J gene is TRBJ2-1, the V gene TRBV28; D remains unclear. The CDR3 is 14 amino acids. V was pared by 1 base and J by 6 bases, with 10 bases between. Germline V gene sequence: CDR1 MDHEN, CDR2 SYDVKM. CDR3 loop: CASSLFSWSNEQFF. As DNA, the CDR3 is TGTGCCAGCAGTTTATTCAGTTGGTCCAATGAGCAGTTCTTC.

The sample holds a few counts of this clonotype. In nucleotides, the CDR3 is TGTGCCAGCAGCCCCACAGGGAACGGAGATACGCAGTATTTT. It yields the protein CASSPTGNGDTQYF. V and J are TRBV7-2 and TRBJ2-3, with a tentative D call TRBD1 (6 bases). With 5 bases removed from V and 5 bases from J, the gap between germline ends came to 14 bases. This CDR3 has 14 amino acids. Germline CDR1 and CDR2: SGHTA and FQGNSA.

There are a few counts of this clonotype. The chain joins TRBV20-1 to TRBJ2-7; maybe TRBD2 (5 bases). Looked up from germline, CDR1 is DFQATT and CDR2 is SNEGSKA (reference sequence). The CDR3 runs to 13 residues. V was shortened by 6 bases and J by 2 bases, with 14 bases between the two germline ends. The CDR3 DNA reads as TGCAGTGCAGCCGTCGACGGGACCTACGAGCAGTACTTC. Protein product: CSAAVDGTYEQYF.

This clonotype was picked up many times. The chain carries TRBV28 and TRBJ1-1, with D perhaps TRBD1 (6 bases). The V and J ends lost 2 bases and 3 bases respectively, with 7 bases between them. The CDR3 runs 13 residues. CDR1 and CDR2 (germline): MDHEN, SYDVKM. In DNA, the CDR3 is TGTGCCAGCAGTTTAGGGGGCCACACTGAAGCTTTCTTT. It translates to CASSLGGHTEAFF.

The chain combines TRBV5-1 with TRBJ2-5; 7 positions match TRBD1. The J segment lost 7 bases and the V segment lost 1 base, leaving 7 bases of the junction unmatched. Germline CDR1 and CDR2: SGHRS and YFSETQ. The CDR3 contains 14 residues. The CDR3 sequence: CASSLSRDSGTQYF. CDR3 DNA sequence: TGCGCCAGCAGCTTGTCCAGGGACAGCGGGACCCAGTACTTC.

This clonotype was detected ten times or more. CDR3 DNA: TGTGCCAGCTCGCTCGATATAGCCAAAAACATTCAGTACTTC. Residues: CASSLDIAKNIQYF. The chain combines TRBV18 with TRBJ2-4; D unresolved. CDR1 is KGHSH, CDR2 LQKENI, per germline. V was clipped by 6 bases and J by 0 bases, with 9 bases between them. The CDR3 spans 14 residues.

This clonotype was seen ten or more times. The chain links TRBV21-1 to TRBJ2-4; TRBD1, the table's D call, lacks a check against the DNA. TRBV21-1 is given as a pseudogene. The CDR3 runs to 16 residues. In DNA form, the CDR3 reads TGTGCCAGCAGCATTGGGACGCAACTAGCCAAAAACATTCAGTACTTC. It translates to CASSIGTQLAKNIQYF.

The chain is built from TRBV20-1 and TRBJ2-3, with no clear D. V was trimmed by 0 bases and J by 1 base, leaving 8 bases between them. Germline V gene sequence: CDR1 DFQATT, CDR2 SNEGSKA (reference sequence). The CDR3 runs to 14 residues. The CDR3 DNA reads as TGCAGTGCTAGAGACTCCGGGCGCACAGATACGCAGTATTTT. Its protein product is CSARDSGRTDTQYF.

The chain uses TRBV9 and TRBJ1-5, with D hard to call. The V end lost 0 bases, the J end lost 7 bases, and 11 bases lay between the germline ends. CDR1 is SGDLS and CDR2 is YYNGEE in the germline V gene. The CDR3 runs 14 residues. CDR3 nucleotides: TGTGCCAGCAGCGTAGAGGCTCTAAGCCAGCCCCAGCATTTT. Residues: CASSVEALSQPQHF.

This clonotype was detected a few times. The chain couples TRBV20-1 to TRBJ2-7, with a weak D call TRBD2 (7 bases). Germline CDR1 and CDR2: DFQATT and SNEGSKA (reference sequence). V was shortened by 6 bases and J by 4 bases, with 16 bases between the two germline ends. CDR3 length equals 13 residues. This chain's CDR3 is CSARPGGRYEQYF. The CDR3 DNA reads TGCAGTGCCCGGCCGGGGGGCCGATACGAGCAGTACTTC.

To note about this clonotype: One junction end disagrees with the germline gene, perhaps due to a read error. The rearrangement joins TRBV30 to TRBJ2-3, with D maybe TRBD1 (5 bases). The CDR3 length is 14 residues. Germline CDR1 is GTSNPN and CDR2 is SVGIG (reference sequence). The CDR3 spells CAWRREGGTGTQYF. CDR3 bases: TGTGCCTGGAGAAGGGAAGGTGGCACAGGTACGCAGTATTTT.

Many counts were recorded for this clonotype. The junction departs from the called germline gene at one end, perhaps through a read error. The V gene is TRBV20-1, the J gene TRBJ2-7; the D gene is possibly TRBD2 (6 bases). Germline assignment: CDR1 DFQATT and CDR2 SNEGSKA (reference sequence). The CDR3 runs to 14 residues. The CDR3 here is CSARGLPDGYEQYF. The CDR3 nucleotides read TGCAGTGCAAGAGGACTACCAGACGGTTACGAGCAGTACTTC.

The chain couples TRBV20-1 to TRBJ2-5; 7 bases map to TRBD1. The CDR3 totals 13 residues. The germline CDR1 and CDR2 sequences are DFQATT and SNEGSKA (reference sequence). Germline trimming cut 6 bases from V and 7 bases from J; bases unmatched to any gene: 11. CDR3 coding DNA: TGCAGTGCCCCCCCCCGACAGGGTGGGACCCAGTACTTC. Translating gives CSAPPRQGGTQYF.

This chain links TRBV16 with TRBJ2-1; D could derive from TRBD1 or TRBD2 (5 bases each). V lost 5 bases, J lost 5 bases, and 10 bases lay in between. From germline, CDR1 is KGHSY and CDR2 FQNENV. This CDR3 is built from 13 residues. The DNA of the CDR3 is TGTGCCAGCAGCGAGGGACCAGACAATGAGCAGTTCTTC. It codes for CASSEGPDNEQFF.